A single sample gave rise to the 6 T cell receptor beta chains below, sequenced in a study of blood T cell repertoires in COVID-19. Measured with immunoSEQ multiplex PCR; TCRdb has only the in-frame clones, and not every one. The sample has about 220,000 clones, 75% to 90% seen once. Sequenced material: peripheral blood. The receptors were sampled from a human donor in a cohort sampled during active COVID-19.

This clone has a handful of counts. The V call is TRBV2, the J call TRBJ1-1; maybe TRBD1 (6 bases). The CDR3 spans 13 residues. Trimming took 6 bases from V and 2 from J, leaving 10 bases between them. Germline values: CDR1 SNHLY, CDR2 FYNNEI. The CDR3 sequence is CASSRDTNTEAFF. The CDR3 bases are TGTGCCAGCAGCCGGGACACCAACACTGAAGCTTTCTTT. Full variable domain (outside the CDR3, taken from reference TRBV2 and TRBJ1-1): EPEVTQTPSHQVTQMGQEVILRCVPISNHLYFYWYRQILGQKVEFLVSFYNNEISEKSEIFDDQFSVERPDGSNFTLKIRSTKLEDSAMYFCASSRDTNTEAFFGQGTRLTVV.

This chain uses TRBV7-2 with TRBJ1-5, with D hard to call. The CDR3 spans 12 residues. In germline, CDR1 is SGHTA, CDR2 FQGNSA. Trimming cost V 3 bases and J 4 bases, with 4 bases left between them. As DNA, the CDR3 is TGTGCCAGCAGCTTTAATAATCAGCCCCAGCATTTT. Its translation: CASSFNNQPQHF.

The chain recombines TRBV20-1 with TRBJ2-7; TRBD1 might be the D (5 bases). Between the trimmed V and J ends, which lost 3 bases and 7 bases, there was a span of 16 bases. The V gene's germline CDR1 is DFQATT and CDR2 SNEGSKA (reference sequence). The CDR3 is 13 residues long. Here the CDR3 DNA reads TGCAGTGCTAGTCAGACCAAGGGGCGAGAGCAGTACTTC. Protein sequence: CSASQTKGREQYF.

The genes are TRBV6-6 and TRBJ2-7; 12 nucleotides align to TRBD2. Losses at the gene ends were 6 bases for V and 0 bases for J; bases not matched to a gene: 3. There are 15 residues in the CDR3. CDR1 MNHNY and CDR2 SVGAGI come from the germline V gene (reference sequence). The CDR3 loop reads CASSRLAGDSYEQYF. The CDR3, as DNA: TGTGCCAGCAGCCGACTAGCGGGAGACTCCTACGAGCAGTACTTC.

Comments on this clone: Other DNA sequences in the sample encode the same CDR3. The gene calls are TRBV28 and TRBJ2-7, with D possibly being TRBD1 (6 bases). This CDR3 has 14 residues. Per the germline V gene, CDR1 is MDHEN and CDR2 is SYDVKM. Between the trimmed V and J ends, which lost 1 base and 3 bases, there was a span of 10 bases. CDR3 sequence: CASSLFGRGYEQYF. The CDR3 DNA reads as TGTGCCAGCAGTTTATTCGGCAGGGGCTACGAGCAGTACTTC.

The chain links TRBV27 to TRBJ2-7; 13 positions agree with TRBD2. The V segment lost 5 bases and the J segment 3 bases; nucleotides outside the gene matches: 4. CDR3 length: 15 residues. Germline V gene lookup returns CDR1 MNHEY and CDR2 SMNVEV (reference sequence). The CDR3 loop is CASSPRTSGSYEQYF. DNA of the CDR3: TGTGCCAGCAGTCCCCGGACTAGCGGGAGCTACGAGCAGTACTTC.